These T cell receptor beta chains were read from a single sample in a study of blood T cell repertoires in COVID-19. The protocol was immunoSEQ multiplex PCR, while the TCRdb copy is restricted to in-frame clones and leaves out a portion. The sample shows around 250,000 clones, roughly nine tenths of them seen only once. Sequencing was carried out using peripheral blood. The receptor source for this set is a man in his sixties with acute or convalescent COVID-19. Each CDR3 is given with its conserved first and last residue. A D gene is named only where the DNA matches it firmly.

j_gene: TRBJ2-7
v_gene: TRBV7-3
d_gene: TRBD2
CDR3aa: CASSLAGGSYEQYF

j_gene: TRBJ2-4
v_gene: TRBV7-2
d_gene: TRBD1
CDR3aa: CASSMDRGTGKNIQYF

j_gene: TRBJ2-7
v_gene: TRBV7-2
d_gene: -
CDR3aa: CASSFGTAQYEQYF

j_gene: TRBJ1-3
v_gene: TRBV30
d_gene: -
CDR3aa: CAWSNSGNTIYF

j_gene: TRBJ2-7
v_gene: TRBV28
d_gene: -
CDR3aa: CASSATNYEQYF

j_gene: TRBJ1-4
v_gene: TRBV2
d_gene: TRBD1
CDR3aa: CASRADRGLNEKLFF

j_gene: TRBJ1-5
v_gene: TRBV6-1
d_gene: -
CDR3aa: CASSDGRVHTQPQHF

j_gene: TRBJ2-7
v_gene: TRBV29-1
d_gene: -
CDR3aa: CSVEDQSGPRYEQYF

j_gene: TRBJ1-1
v_gene: TRBV28
d_gene: -
CDR3aa: CASRRTEAFF

j_gene: TRBJ2-2
v_gene: TRBV28
d_gene: -
CDR3aa: CASSKESTGELFF

j_gene: TRBJ2-4
v_gene: TRBV24-1
d_gene: -
CDR3aa: CATSDAGRGKNIQYF

j_gene: TRBJ2-3
v_gene: TRBV9
d_gene: TRBD2
CDR3aa: CASSSRTSGSSDTQYF

j_gene: TRBJ2-7
v_gene: TRBV10-1
d_gene: -
CDR3aa: CASSELGAGPSYEQYF

j_gene: TRBJ2-5
v_gene: TRBV20-1
d_gene: TRBD2
CDR3aa: CSASRASGWETQYF

j_gene: TRBJ1-2
v_gene: TRBV9
d_gene: TRBD1
CDR3aa: CASSDETGGTGYGYTF

j_gene: TRBJ2-7
v_gene: TRBV6-5
d_gene: -
CDR3aa: CASRRGRETYEQYF

j_gene: TRBJ2-5
v_gene: TRBV11-2
d_gene: -
CDR3aa: CASSRTGSVMRRSETQYF

j_gene: TRBJ2-7
v_gene: TRBV20-1
d_gene: -
CDR3aa: CSVRKGDEQYF

j_gene: TRBJ2-4
v_gene: TRBV5-4
d_gene: TRBD2
CDR3aa: CASSRQTGTRLSIQYF

j_gene: TRBJ2-7
v_gene: TRBV5-1
d_gene: TRBD1
CDR3aa: CASSLIGTGSYEQYF

j_gene: TRBJ2-2
v_gene: TRBV10-1
d_gene: -
CDR3aa: CASKVPCSERTTNTGELFF

j_gene: TRBJ1-4
v_gene: TRBV11-3
d_gene: TRBD1
CDR3aa: CASSPLRDRAEKLFF

j_gene: TRBJ2-2
v_gene: TRBV5-5
d_gene: -
CDR3aa: CASSLAPTQNTGELFF

j_gene: TRBJ1-1
v_gene: TRBV29-1
d_gene: -
CDR3aa: CSVQQGRGNTEAFF

j_gene: TRBJ2-1
v_gene: TRBV5-1
d_gene: TRBD1
CDR3aa: CASSPGTGGGWEQFF

j_gene: TRBJ1-5
v_gene: TRBV28
d_gene: TRBD1
CDR3aa: CASSDRGSSQPQHF

j_gene: TRBJ1-1
v_gene: TRBV6-5
d_gene: -
CDR3aa: CASTRNGGNTEAFF

j_gene: TRBJ2-7
v_gene: TRBV28
d_gene: TRBD1
CDR3aa: CASSQQTGGVYEQYF

j_gene: TRBJ1-6
v_gene: TRBV9
d_gene: -
CDR3aa: CASSGGLGEASPLHF

j_gene: TRBJ1-6
v_gene: TRBV5-4
d_gene: TRBD1
CDR3aa: CASSLEGANSPLHF

j_gene: TRBJ1-2
v_gene: TRBV7-2
d_gene: -
CDR3aa: CASSPERDYGYTF

j_gene: TRBJ2-1
v_gene: TRBV9
d_gene: -
CDR3aa: CASSAGQAGYNEQFF

j_gene: TRBJ1-2
v_gene: TRBV27
d_gene: -
CDR3aa: CASSLRPWTAEGYTF

j_gene: TRBJ1-5
v_gene: TRBV4-1
d_gene: TRBD1
CDR3aa: CASSQGDRYRGSNQPQHF

j_gene: TRBJ2-1
v_gene: TRBV11-2
d_gene: -
CDR3aa: CASSRTGGSYNEQFF

j_gene: TRBJ1-3
v_gene: TRBV7-2
d_gene: -
CDR3aa: CASSLAGVNTIYF

j_gene: TRBJ2-4
v_gene: TRBV2
d_gene: TRBD1
CDR3aa: CASSQGQGGDIQYF

j_gene: TRBJ2-1
v_gene: TRBV5-1
d_gene: TRBD2
CDR3aa: CASSSGGLVNNEQFF

j_gene: TRBJ1-5
v_gene: TRBV28
d_gene: -
CDR3aa: CASSKDGVQPQHF

j_gene: TRBJ2-7
v_gene: TRBV5-1
d_gene: -
CDR3aa: CASGPGRGSSYEQYF

j_gene: TRBJ1-1
v_gene: TRBV7-8
d_gene: TRBD1
CDR3aa: CASSLVVQGAVAFF

j_gene: TRBJ2-7
v_gene: TRBV18
d_gene: TRBD1
CDR3aa: CASHPSDRGHEQYF

j_gene: TRBJ2-1
v_gene: TRBV19
d_gene: -
CDR3aa: CASSRTWGTPYNEQFF

j_gene: TRBJ1-6
v_gene: TRBV19
d_gene: -
CDR3aa: CASSRRDNSPLHF

j_gene: TRBJ1-1
v_gene: TRBV7-3
d_gene: -
CDR3aa: CASSRDRGLTEAFF

j_gene: TRBJ2-7
v_gene: TRBV9
d_gene: -
CDR3aa: CASSVQGSYEQYF

j_gene: TRBJ2-7
v_gene: TRBV6-1
d_gene: TRBD1
CDR3aa: CASSEARGHPTYEQYF

j_gene: TRBJ2-7
v_gene: TRBV2
d_gene: TRBD1
CDR3aa: CASSSRTGVSEQYF

j_gene: TRBJ2-2
v_gene: TRBV10-3
d_gene: TRBD2
CDR3aa: CAIRSTSGRANTGELFF

j_gene: TRBJ2-7
v_gene: TRBV11-3
d_gene: -
CDR3aa: CASSLVTGGRVNEQYF

j_gene: TRBJ2-1
v_gene: TRBV25-1
d_gene: -
CDR3aa: CASRDSQDNEQFF

j_gene: TRBJ2-1
v_gene: TRBV6-2/TRBV6-3
d_gene: -
CDR3aa: CASSYGGSGSYNEQFF

j_gene: TRBJ2-2
v_gene: TRBV9
d_gene: TRBD1
CDR3aa: CASSVKGAHTGELFF

j_gene: TRBJ1-1
v_gene: TRBV30
d_gene: -
CDR3aa: CAWSIREATEAFF

j_gene: TRBJ1-3
v_gene: TRBV15
d_gene: TRBD1
CDR3aa: CATSFPQGATGNTIYF

j_gene: TRBJ2-7
v_gene: TRBV30
d_gene: TRBD1
CDR3aa: CAWSVGGRAYEQYF

j_gene: TRBJ1-6
v_gene: TRBV11-1
d_gene: -
CDR3aa: CASSRDRGNSPLHF

j_gene: TRBJ1-5
v_gene: TRBV19
d_gene: -
CDR3aa: CASSMWPRSNQPQHF

j_gene: TRBJ2-2
v_gene: TRBV4-1
d_gene: -
CDR3aa: CASSETITGNTGELFF